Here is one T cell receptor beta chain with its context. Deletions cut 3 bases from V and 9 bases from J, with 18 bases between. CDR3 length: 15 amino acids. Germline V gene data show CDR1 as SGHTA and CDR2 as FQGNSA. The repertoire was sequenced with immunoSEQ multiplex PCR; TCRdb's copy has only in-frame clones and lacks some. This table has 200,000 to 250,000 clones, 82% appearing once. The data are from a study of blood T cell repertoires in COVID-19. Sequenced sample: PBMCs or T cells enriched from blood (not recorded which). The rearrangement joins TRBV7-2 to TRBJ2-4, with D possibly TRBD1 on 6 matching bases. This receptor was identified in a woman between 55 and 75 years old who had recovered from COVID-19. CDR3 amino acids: CASSFSSAGVGIQYF. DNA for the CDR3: TGTGCCAGCAGCTTCTCTTCAGCAGGGGTGGGCATTCAGTACTTC.